This TCR beta chain appears in the sequencing data of a study of shared T cell receptors in the human thymus. Germline CDR1 reads SGHVS; CDR2 reads FNYEAQ. This CDR3 has 16 amino acids. Trimming removed 5 bases at V and 0 bases at J, with 17 bases between. TCRdb keeps only in-frame clones here, not all; method: immunoSEQ multiplex PCR. The table has around 730,000 clones, approximately 85% seen once. These data also featured in a second study, about human thymus T cells. As reported in that work: Related research has reported that thymic repertoires overlap highly among unrelated individuals.

Material: thymocytes. The chain is built from TRBV7-6 and TRBJ2-7; possible D gene TRBD1, 6 bases. This TCR was recovered from a girl less than two years old with a congenital heart defect. The CDR3 here is CASSPRAGRGSYEQYF. The CDR3, as DNA: TGTGCCAGCAGCCCCAGGGCGGGCAGGGGCTCCTACGAGCAGTACTTC.